A single sample gave rise to the 2 T cell receptor beta chains below, sequenced in a study of cytotoxic CD8 clonotypes in ibrutinib-treated CLL. The data were produced by immunoSEQ multiplex PCR, yet TCRdb's version contains in-frame clones alone and is incomplete. This table holds 300,000 or so clones, approximately 67% found once. The sample consisted of PBMCs, taken after 36 months of ibrutinib treatment. The source of these receptors is a human donor with chronic lymphocytic leukemia.

This rearrangement joins TRBV2 to TRBJ1-4; a weak D match, TRBD1 (5 bases). Germline CDR1 SNHLY, CDR2 FYNNEI. CDR3 length: 13 amino acids. V was pared by 9 bases and J by 7 bases, with 15 bases between. Written as DNA, the CDR3 is TGTGCCAGTTCGGGACCTCGGGGTGAAAAACTGTTTTTT. Translated: CASSGPRGEKLFF.

This chain uses TRBV5-4 with TRBJ1-2, with a possible D match to TRBD1 (6 bases). This CDR3 region has 15 residues. V was pared by 3 bases and J by 8 bases, with 20 bases between. Germline V gene lookup returns CDR1 SGHNT and CDR2 YYREEE (reference sequence). This chain's CDR3 is CASSWGQPPSGGYTF. The CDR3 nucleotides are TGTGCCAGCAGCTGGGGACAACCGCCCTCAGGGGGCTACACCTTC.